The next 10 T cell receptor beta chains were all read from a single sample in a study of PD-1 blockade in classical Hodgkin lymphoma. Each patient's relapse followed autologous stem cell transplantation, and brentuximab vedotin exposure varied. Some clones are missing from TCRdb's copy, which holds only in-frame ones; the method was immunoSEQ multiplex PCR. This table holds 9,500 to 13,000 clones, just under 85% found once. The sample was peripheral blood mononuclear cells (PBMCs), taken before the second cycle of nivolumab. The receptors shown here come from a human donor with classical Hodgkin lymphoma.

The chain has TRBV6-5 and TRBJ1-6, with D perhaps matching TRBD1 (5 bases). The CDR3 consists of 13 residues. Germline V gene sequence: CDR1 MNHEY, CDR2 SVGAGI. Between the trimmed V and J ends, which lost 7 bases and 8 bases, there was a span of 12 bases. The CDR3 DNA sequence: TGTGCCAGCACCAGGGCGAGTGATTCACCCCTCCACTTT. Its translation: CASTRASDSPLHF.

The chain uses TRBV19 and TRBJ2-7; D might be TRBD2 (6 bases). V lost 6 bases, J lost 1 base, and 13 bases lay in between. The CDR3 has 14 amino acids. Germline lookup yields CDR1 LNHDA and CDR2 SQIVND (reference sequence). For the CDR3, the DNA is TGTGCCAGTAGATCTAGCGCCTGGTCCTACGAGCAGTACTTC. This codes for CASRSSAWSYEQYF.

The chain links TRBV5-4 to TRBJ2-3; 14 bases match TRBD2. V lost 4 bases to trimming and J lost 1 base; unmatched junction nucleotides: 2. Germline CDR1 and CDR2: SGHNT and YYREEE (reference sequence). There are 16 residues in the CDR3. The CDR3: CASSTGLAGGTDTQYF. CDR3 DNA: TGTGCCAGCAGCACGGGACTAGCGGGGGGCACAGATACGCAGTATTTT. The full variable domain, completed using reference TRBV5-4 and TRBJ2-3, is ETGVTQSPTHLIKTRGQQVTLRCSSQSGHNTVSWYQQALGQGPQFIFQYYREEENGRGNFPPRFSGLQFPNYSSELNVNALELDDSALYLCASSTGLAGGTDTQYFGPGTRLTVL.

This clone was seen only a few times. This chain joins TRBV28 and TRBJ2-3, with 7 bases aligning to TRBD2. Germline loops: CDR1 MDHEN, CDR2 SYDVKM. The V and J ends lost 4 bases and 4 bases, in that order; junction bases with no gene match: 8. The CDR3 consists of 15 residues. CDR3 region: CASSSELADADTQYF. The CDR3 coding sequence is TGTGCCAGCAGTTCAGAGCTAGCGGACGCAGATACGCAGTATTTT.

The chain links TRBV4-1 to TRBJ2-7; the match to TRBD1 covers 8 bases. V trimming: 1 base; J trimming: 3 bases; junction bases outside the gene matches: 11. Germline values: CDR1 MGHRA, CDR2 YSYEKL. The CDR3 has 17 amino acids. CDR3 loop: CASSQGSGGLTNYEQYF. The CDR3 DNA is TGCGCCAGCAGCCAAGGTTCAGGGGGCCTTACAAACTACGAGCAGTACTTC.

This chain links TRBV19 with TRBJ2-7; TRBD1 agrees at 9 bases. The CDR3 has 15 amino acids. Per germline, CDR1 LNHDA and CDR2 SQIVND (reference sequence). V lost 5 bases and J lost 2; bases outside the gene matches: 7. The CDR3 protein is CASSALGQGPYEQYF. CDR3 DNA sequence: TGTGCCAGTAGTGCACTGGGACAGGGTCCCTACGAGCAGTACTTC.

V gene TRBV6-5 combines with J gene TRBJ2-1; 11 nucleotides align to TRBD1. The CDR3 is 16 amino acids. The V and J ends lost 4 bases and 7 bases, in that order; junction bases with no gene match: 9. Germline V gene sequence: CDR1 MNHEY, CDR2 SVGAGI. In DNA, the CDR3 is TGTGCCAGCAGTTCCACACGGACAGGGGGCAAGAATGAGCAGTTCTTC. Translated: CASSSTRTGGKNEQFF.

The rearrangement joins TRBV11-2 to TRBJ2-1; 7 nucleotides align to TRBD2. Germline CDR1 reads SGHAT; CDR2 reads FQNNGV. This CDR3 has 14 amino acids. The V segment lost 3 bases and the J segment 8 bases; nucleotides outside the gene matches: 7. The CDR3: CASSLGLRGDEQFF. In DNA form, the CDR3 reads TGTGCCAGCAGCTTGGGACTACGGGGCGATGAGCAGTTCTTC.

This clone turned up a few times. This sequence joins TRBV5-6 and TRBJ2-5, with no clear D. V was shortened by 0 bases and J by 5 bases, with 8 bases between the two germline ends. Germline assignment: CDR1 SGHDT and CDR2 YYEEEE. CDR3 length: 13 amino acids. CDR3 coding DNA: TGTGCCAGCAGCTTGGGCGTTCATGAGACCCAGTACTTC. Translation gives CASSLGVHETQYF.

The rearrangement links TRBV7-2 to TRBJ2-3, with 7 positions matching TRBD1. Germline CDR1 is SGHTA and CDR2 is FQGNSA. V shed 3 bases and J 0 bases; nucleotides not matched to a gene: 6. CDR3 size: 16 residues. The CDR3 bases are TGTGCCAGCAGCTTTTCGGACAGGATGAGCACAGATACGCAGTATTTT. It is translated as CASSFSDRMSTDTQYF.